A selection of T cell receptor beta chains follows, all from one sample in a study of metastatic and nonmetastatic thyroid tumors. TCRdb re-clonotyped the PCR reads through MiXCR. The data show about 16,000 clones, less than 30% seen once. Sample: tumor tissue. Every receptor here comes from a female donor with papillary thyroid cancer or a benign thyroid nodule (not recorded which). Some clones in this sample may be carry-over from other donors' samples. Both conserved end residues are part of each CDR3. D genes are given only for firm matches. Clone size is stated in some rows and not others, as once, few, many or a class when expanded.

clone size	D gene	CDR3 length	J gene	V gene	CDR3 DNA	CDR3 protein
.	.	18	TRBJ2-6	TRBV7-8	TGTGCCAACAGCCTAAGGGGGTTGGACCTCTCTGGGTCCAACGTCCTGACTTTC	CANSLRGLDLSGSNVLTF
.	.	13	TRBJ1-2	TRBV3-1	TGTGCCAGCAGCCAAGAAGGCGGAAGCGGCTACACCTTC	CASSQEGGSGYTF
.	.	15	TRBJ2-7	TRBV6-1	TGTGCCAGCAGTGAAGAGACAGGAAGCTCCTACGAGCAGTACTTC	CASSEETGSSYEQYF
medium-sized	TRBD1	17	TRBJ1-3	TRBV25-1	TGTGCCAGCAGTGAATCCGGCGGACAGGTCCCAAGAAACACCATATATTTT	CASSESGGQVPRNTIYF
.	.	14	TRBJ2-7	TRBV6-1	TGTGCCAGCAGTAGGCACTTGGGACTCGACGAGCAGTACTTC	CASSRHLGLDEQYF
many	TRBD1	14	TRBJ2-1	TRBV3-1	TGTGCCAGCATGAGAGACAGGGGCTACAATGAGCAGTTCTTC	CASMRDRGYNEQFF
many	.	14	TRBJ2-7	TRBV6-5	TGTGCCAGCAGTTACCGGGAATGGAGTGACGAGCAGTACTTC	CASSYREWSDEQYF
few	.	13	TRBJ1-5	TRBV6-1	TGTGCCAGCTGTCAGGGTAGCAATCAGCCCCAGCATTTT	CASCQGSNQPQHF
once	TRBD2	18	TRBJ2-5	TRBV5-1	TGCGCCAGCAGCTTGGCCGGACTAGCGGGAGATCGGCCTGAGACCCAGTACTTC	CASSLAGLAGDRPETQYF
many	.	14	TRBJ2-6	TRBV5-5	TGTGCCAGCAGCAGGGGAGCTGGGGCCAACGTCCTGACTTTC	CASSRGAGANVLTF
many	.	15	TRBJ2-3	TRBV7-9	TGTGCCAACAGCTTAAGCGACCCGGGGCGGGATACGCAGTATTTT	CANSLSDPGRDTQYF
.	.	14	TRBJ1-6	TRBV15	TGTGCCACCATCAAAGACAGACCTAGTTCACCCCTCCACTTT	CATIKDRPSSPLHF
.	.	18	TRBJ2-3	TRBV20-1	TGCAGTGCTATGGACCCCGCGCCGGGGGACAGTAACACAGATACGCAGTATTTT	CSAMDPAPGDSNTDTQYF
.	.	18	TRBJ2-6	TRBV7-8	TGTGCCAGCAGCCTAAGTGGGTTGGACCTCTCTGGGGCCAACGTCCTGATTTTC	CASSLSGLDLSGANVLIF
few	.	13	TRBJ1-1	TRBV6-2/TRBV6-3	TGTGCCAGCAGAAGTAGAAGGAACACTGAAGCTTTCTTT	CASRSRRNTEAFF
many	.	12	TRBJ1-5	TRBV7-9	TGTGCCAGCAGCTCGCCTAATCAGCCCCAGCATTTT	CASSSPNQPQHF
medium-sized	.	15	TRBJ2-1	TRBV6-2/TRBV6-3	TGTGCCAGCAGCCGCGGACGGATCCTTTACAATGAGCAGTTCTTC	CASSRGRILYNEQFF
many	.	14	TRBJ2-3	TRBV20-1	TGCAGTGCTATGCCAGACGCCGTCACAGATACGCAGTATTTT	CSAMPDAVTDTQYF
few	.	11	TRBJ1-2	TRBV30	TGTGCCTGGAGTGTTTTGGGTTTGGAAACCTTC	CAWSVLGLETF
few	.	14	TRBJ1-1	TRBV2	TGTGCCATCAGTCGACAGAACAGAAACACTGAATCTTTCTTT	CAISRQNRNTESFF
medium-sized	TRBD1	14	TRBJ2-7	TRBV6-2/TRBV6-3	TGTGCCAGCAGTCCCCGGGACAGGGTCCACGAGCAGTACTTC	CASSPRDRVHEQYF
medium-sized	TRBD2	14	TRBJ2-7	TRBV28	TGTGCCAGCAGTTTGTCCCTAGCGGGCTACGAGCAGTACTTC	CASSLSLAGYEQYF
.	.	16	TRBJ2-7	TRBV30	TGTGCCTGGAGTGACCCCGGCGGTAGACACGTCCACGAGCAGTACTTC	CAWSDPGGRHVHEQYF
many	.	15	TRBJ2-3	TRBV20-1	TGCAGTGCTAGGGGGGGTGCCGGGGCCACAGATACGCAGTATTTT	CSARGGAGATDTQYF
.	.	14	TRBJ2-7	TRBV6-1	TGTGCCAGCATTGACAGGTTGAAGGTCTATCAGCAGTACTTC	CASIDRLKVYQQYF
many	.	18	TRBJ1-4	TRBV7-9	TGTGCCAGCAGCTTATGGGCGGGGTACTTATCAACTAATGAAAAACTGTTTTTT	CASSLWAGYLSTNEKLFF
few	.	14	TRBJ1-3	TRBV12-3/TRBV12-4	TGTGCCAGCAGTTTTTTGGAATTGGGAAACACCATATATTTT	CASSFLELGNTIYF
many	.	16	TRBJ2-7	TRBV20-1	TGCAGTGCTAGGAGGCCCCGGGGGATAGCCGACTACGAGCAGTACTTC	CSARRPRGIADYEQYF
.	.	13	TRBJ1-1	TRBV6-1	TGTGCCAGCAGTGACAGCATGAACACTGAAGCTTTCTTT	CASSDSMNTEAFF
.	.	15	TRBJ1-2	TRBV27	TGTGCCAGCAGTTTATTGCAGGGTCCCAACTATGGCTACACCTTC	CASSLLQGPNYGYTF
.	.	17	TRBJ1-4	TRBV4-3	TGCGCCAGCAGCCAAGTACGCCAGGGGACGGCTTATGAAAAACTGTTTTTT	CASSQVRQGTAYEKLFF
.	.	12	TRBJ1-2	TRBV28	TGTGCCAGCAGGGACAGAAACTATGGCTACACCTTC	CASRDRNYGYTF
.	TRBD1	13	TRBJ2-7	TRBV20-1	TGCAGTGCTCGCAGACAGGGGAGATACGAGCAGTACTTC	CSARRQGRYEQYF
once	TRBD1	18	TRBJ2-1	TRBV15	TGTGCCACCAGCAGAGCCCTCGTCACAGGGACAGGGGGAAATGAGCAGTTCTTC	CATSRALVTGTGGNEQFF
many	.	14	TRBJ2-7	TRBV11-3	TGTGCCAGCAGCTTACGGGACGGAGCCTACGAGCAGTACTTC	CASSLRDGAYEQYF
.	.	13	TRBJ1-1	TRBV7-3	TGTGCCAGCAGCTTATATCTGAACACTGAAGCTTTCTTT	CASSLYLNTEAFF
few	.	14	TRBJ2-1	TRBV6-1	TGTGCCAGCACCGCAAAAGGGGCCTACAATGAGCAGTTCTTC	CASTAKGAYNEQFF
.	TRBD2	15	TRBJ2-3	TRBV4-1	TGCTCCAGCAGCCAGAGCGTGACTAGCCATGATACGCAGTATTTT	CSSSQSVTSHDTQYF
.	.	14	TRBJ2-1	TRBV6-1	TGTGCCAGCGGTGGGACCGAGGGGGGGGATGAGCAGTTCTTC	CASGGTEGGDEQFF
few	TRBD1	12	TRBJ1-2	TRBV27	TGTGCCAGCAGGGGGACAGCATATGGCTACACCTTC	CASRGTAYGYTF
many	.	15	TRBJ2-1	TRBV9	TGTGCCAGCAGCGTAGTAGGCGGGGCTTACAATGAGCAGTTCTTC	CASSVVGGAYNEQFF
few	.	15	TRBJ2-7	TRBV11-1	TGTGCCAGCAGCTTAATGGGGGTCGGGGGTCGTGAGCAGTACTTC	CASSLMGVGGREQYF
.	.	18	TRBJ2-6	TRBV7-8	TGTGCCAGCAGCTTAGTGGGACTGGATTTCTCTGGGGCCAACGTCCTGACTTTC	CASSLVGLDFSGANVLTF
.	TRBD1	14	TRBJ1-1	TRBV5-1	TGCGCCAGCAGCTTGCAGGGGGCGAGTACTGAAGCTTTCTTT	CASSLQGASTEAFF
few	TRBD2	15	TRBJ2-1	TRBV9	TGTGCCAGCAGCGCACAACCCACTAGCGGCCCCGGGCAGTCCTTC	CASSAQPTSGPGQSF
medium-sized	.	11	TRBJ1-2	TRBV29-1	TGCAGCGTCGGCGATCAAGGTGGCTACACCTTC	CSVGDQGGYTF
few	TRBD2	14	TRBJ2-7	TRBV24-1	TGTTCCACCAGTAGCGGGAGGGCGGGGAACGAGCAGTACTTC	CSTSSGRAGNEQYF